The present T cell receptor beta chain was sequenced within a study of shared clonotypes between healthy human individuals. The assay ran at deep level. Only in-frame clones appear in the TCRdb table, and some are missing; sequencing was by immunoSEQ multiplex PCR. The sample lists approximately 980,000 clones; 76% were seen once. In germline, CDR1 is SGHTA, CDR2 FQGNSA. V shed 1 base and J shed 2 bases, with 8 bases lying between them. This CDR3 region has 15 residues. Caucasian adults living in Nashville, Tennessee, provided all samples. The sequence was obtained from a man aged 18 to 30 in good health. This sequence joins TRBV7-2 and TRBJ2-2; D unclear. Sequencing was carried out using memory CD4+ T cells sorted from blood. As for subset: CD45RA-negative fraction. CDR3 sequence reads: CASSLGARNTGELFF. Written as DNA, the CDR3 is TGTGCCAGCAGCTTAGGGGCCCGTAACACCGGGGAGCTGTTTTTT.